The table lists the clone carrying this TCR beta chain with a few counts. Antigen: not known. Other DNA sequences in this sample translate to the same CDR3. Sequenced by immunoSEQ multiplex PCR; TCRdb stores in-frame clones only, minus some. The table has 95,000 to 150,000 clones, 85% to 90% seen once. Germline values: CDR1 SGHNT, CDR2 YYREEE (reference sequence). The CDR3 spans 13 residues. Trimming cost V 4 bases and J 7 bases; bases outside gene matches: 6. The sample is drawn from a study of T cell responses to AZD1222 COVID-19 vaccine. Study-wide findings and caveats: Distributed over spike, vaccine-associated CD4 TCRs predominated at 160-218 and 743-854. None of the repertoires were sampled until the peak T cell response had passed. Nearly half of spike-specific TCRs reportedly target unmutated variant regions. Increases in Spike-specific TCR breadth and depth were seen after two AZD1222 doses.

The V and J genes are TRBV5-4 and TRBJ1-1, with 8 bases identical to TRBD1. The sequence was collected from an adult in good health. Here the sequenced sample was peripheral blood, taken on day 0 of AZD1222 vaccination. CDR3 DNA: TGTGCCAGCAGCCTGGGGGGGACAGGTGAAGCTTTCTTT. Residues: CASSLGGTGEAFF.